These 22 T cell receptor beta chains share one sample of origin, sequenced in a study of CD8 T cells in ankylosing spondylitis. TCRdb recomputed calls from the 5' RACE reads with MiXCR, one row per CDR3 protein. The sample has fewer than 550,000 distinct CDR3 sequences, approximately 5% seen once; the top ten hold roughly 3.5%. No antigen has been assigned to these receptors. Study-level results: Characteristic, it appeared, of ankylosing spondylitis blood was a TCR beta motif of about eight highly homologous variants.

The specimen sequenced was blood, either unsorted or a sorted T cell fraction (not recorded which). The receptors were gathered from a male donor with ankylosing spondylitis.

This clonotype occurred many times. The chain uses TRBV28 and TRBJ1-4; unclear D gene. CDR1 MDHEN and CDR2 SYDVKM come from the germline V gene. The CDR3 is made up of 13 amino acids. Deletions cut 3 bases from V and 9 bases from J, with 11 bases between. The CDR3 DNA is TGTGCCAGCAGTTTCGCTCTCCCTCAAAAACTGTTTTTT. It yields the protein CASSFALPQKLFF.

This clonotype was recorded at least ten times. The rearrangement uses TRBV5-1 and TRBJ2-1; D is possibly TRBD2 (6 bases). The CDR3 has 15 residues. Germline V lookup: CDR1 SGHRS, CDR2 YFSETQ. The germline V and J ends were trimmed by 4 bases and 3 bases, with 14 bases remaining between them. The CDR3, as DNA: TGCGCCAGCAGCCCCGGGAGCGCCTACTACAATGAGCAGTTCTTC. Translated, it gives CASSPGSAYYNEQFF.

For this clonotype: A much larger clone lies a single base off, so this may be a read error. The V gene is TRBV3-1, the J gene TRBJ2-3; D is possibly TRBD1 (6 bases). Per the germline V gene, CDR1 is LGHDT and CDR2 is YNNKEL (reference sequence). The CDR3 extends over 15 amino acids. The DNA for the CDR3 is TGTGCCAGCGGCCAAGTGACAGGTACCACAGATACGCAGTATTTT. Translating gives CASGQVTGTTDTQYF.

This sequence joins TRBV20-1 and TRBJ2-7; D is ambiguous. This CDR3 contains 12 residues. Between the trimmed V and J ends, which lost 7 bases and 3 bases, there was a span of 13 bases. In germline, CDR1 is DFQATT, CDR2 SNEGSKA (reference sequence). In DNA form, the CDR3 reads TGCAGTGGCAGCGCCTCGGGCTACGAGCAGTACTTC. The encoded protein is CSGSASGYEQYF.

On this clonotype itself: A read error is possible here, since a much larger clone lies one base away. The V and J genes are TRBV11-1 and TRBJ2-4; TRBD2 matches 13 bases. The germline gives CDR1 SGHAT, CDR2 FQDESV (reference sequence). CDR3 length: 18 residues. CDR3 nucleotide sequence: TGTGCCGGCAGCTCCGGGACTAGCGGGGAGGCCCCCAAAAACATTCAGTACTTC. Its translation: CAGSSGTSGEAPKNIQYF.

The chain joins TRBV5-1 to TRBJ2-7; possibly TRBD1 or TRBD2 for D (5 bases each). The V end was cut by 4 bases, the J end by 5 bases, with 10 bases between. The CDR3 covers 12 residues. CDR1 and CDR2 (germline): SGHRS, YFSETQ. In DNA form, the CDR3 reads TGCGCCAGCAGCGGGGGTTCCCACGAGCAGTACTTC. It encodes CASSGGSHEQYF.

This clonotype was detected many times. The rearrangement joins TRBV11-2 to TRBJ2-7, with 13 bases aligning to TRBD2. This CDR3 is 14 amino acids long. Per the germline V gene, CDR1 is SGHAT and CDR2 is FQNNGV. The trim removed 6 bases at V and 7 bases at J, leaving 6 bases unmatched. CDR3: CASSPTSGRGEQYF. The CDR3 DNA reads as TGTGCCAGCAGTCCAACTAGCGGGAGGGGGGAGCAGTACTTC.

About this clonotype itself: This may arise from a read error, as a much more abundant clone is one base away. The rearrangement joins TRBV3-1 to TRBJ2-2; TRBD1 is a possible D gene (5 bases). This CDR3 spans 14 amino acids. In germline, CDR1 is LGHDT, CDR2 YNNKEL (reference sequence). The CDR3 nucleotides are TGTGCCAGCATCCAAGTCCAGGGATCAGGGGAGCTGTTTTTT. It translates to CASIQVQGSGELFF.

This clonotype was seen ten or more times. The chain has TRBV24-1 and TRBJ1-2; 9 positions agree with TRBD1. This CDR3 spans 16 amino acids. Germline CDR1 reads KGHDR; CDR2 reads SFDVKD. V lost 2 bases, J lost 3 bases, and 6 bases stayed unmatched. This CDR3 reads CATSDWDRVFDYGYTF. The CDR3 coding sequence is TGTGCCACCAGTGATTGGGACAGGGTGTTCGACTATGGCTACACCTTC.

The CDR3 is CASSQSRREGLYEQYF. CDR3 DNA: TGTGCCAGCAGCCAATCTAGGCGGGAGGGCCTCTACGAGCAGTACTTC. This sequence joins TRBV16 and TRBJ2-7, with 9 bases identical to TRBD2. The CDR3 contains 16 residues. Germline loops: CDR1 KGHSY, CDR2 FQNENV. Trimming at V came to 0 bases and at J to 3 bases, leaving 6 bases not matched to a gene.

The sample holds many counts of this clonotype. This chain uses TRBV20-1 with TRBJ1-1, with D hard to call. Trimming took off 0 bases at V and 4 bases at J, with 9 bases between the two ends. This CDR3 comprises 13 residues. Germline CDR1 and CDR2: DFQATT and SNEGSKA (reference sequence). The CDR3 region has the DNA TGCAGTGCTAGAGATGCGTTAAGCACTGAAGCTTTCTTT. Translated: CSARDALSTEAFF.

Details on this clonotype: Being one base from a much bigger clone, this may be a read error. The rearrangement links TRBV5-1 to TRBJ1-1; TRBD1 aligns across 7 bases. Germline values: CDR1 SGHRS, CDR2 YFSETQ. The CDR3 is 15 amino acids. With V trimmed by 0 bases and J by 6 bases, 8 bases remained unmatched. The CDR3 reads CASSLGGTELSEAFF. For the CDR3, the DNA is TGCGCCAGCAGCTTGGGAGGGACAGAACTTTCTGAAGCTTTCTTT. The full variable domain, rest sourced from reference TRBV5-1 and TRBJ1-1, is KAGVTQTPRYLIKTRGQQVTLSCSPISGHRSVSWYQQTPGQGLQFLFEYFSETQRNKGNFPGRFSGRQFSNSRSEMNVSTLELGDSALYLCASSLGGTELSEAFFGQGTRLTVV.

This clonotype showed up many times. V gene TRBV7-9 combines with J gene TRBJ2-3; TRBD1 matches 8 bases. J gave up 8 bases and V 1 base, and 5 bases lay outside the gene matches. Germline V gene lookup returns CDR1 SEHNR and CDR2 FQNEAQ (reference sequence). CDR3 length equals 14 residues. CDR3 region: CASSLGRGLSTQYF. The CDR3 nucleotides read TGTGCCAGCAGCTTAGGCAGGGGGCTTAGTACGCAGTATTTT. The whole variable domain, filled in from reference TRBV7-9 and TRBJ2-3, reads DTGVSQNPRHKITKRGQNVTFRCDPISEHNRLYWYRQTLGQGPEFLTYFQNEAQLEKSRLLSDRFSAERPKGSFSTLEIQRTEQGDSAMYLCASSLGRGLSTQYFGPGTRLTVL.

The chain carries TRBV4-1 and TRBJ2-4; unclear D gene. The CDR3 covers 16 residues. CDR1 is MGHRA and CDR2 is YSYEKL in the germline V gene. The ends were cut back, 0 bases at V and 6 bases at J, with 15 bases in the middle. CDR3 DNA sequence: TGCGCCAGCAGCCAAGAGAGCTCCCCGTCCCCAAACATTCAGTACTTC. This sequence encodes CASSQESSPSPNIQYF.

This clonotype was detected ten times or more. This chain joins TRBV7-2 and TRBJ1-2, with D hard to call. Trimming stripped 0 bases from V and 5 bases from J, with 16 bases between. This CDR3 is built from 16 residues. CDR1 SGHTA and CDR2 FQGNSA come from the germline V gene. The CDR3 is CASSLASGWGGYGYTF. The CDR3 DNA is TGTGCCAGCAGCTTAGCGTCCGGTTGGGGAGGGTATGGCTACACCTTC.

This clonotype was seen ten or more times. V is TRBV21-1 and J is TRBJ2-5; no check of the table's D call, TRBD2, against the DNA was made. TRBV21-1 is noted as a pseudogene. The CDR3 runs 18 residues. The CDR3 loop is CASSNGQTSERPQETQYF. The DNA for the CDR3 is TGTGCCAGCAGCAACGGACAGACTAGCGAAAGACCCCAAGAGACCCAGTACTTC.

This clonotype has more than one count but fewer than ten. The J gene is TRBJ2-7, the V gene TRBV12-3 or TRBV12-4, with 7 bases identical to TRBD1. CDR3 size: 13 residues. J was trimmed by 2 bases and V by 5 bases; bases with no gene match: 3. CDR3 DNA: TGTGCCAGCAGTAGCAGGGGGACCTACGAGCAGTACTTC. Translated: CASSSRGTYEQYF.

At least ten counts were recorded for this clonotype. The CDR3 here is CASSHPGRSTDTQYF. The DNA for the CDR3 is TGTGCCAGCAGTCATCCGGGACGCAGCACAGATACGCAGTATTTT. The chain is built from TRBV12-3 or TRBV12-4 and TRBJ2-3, with D tentatively TRBD1 or TRBD2 (5 bases each). The CDR3 is 15 residues long. V lost 5 bases and J 0 bases, leaving 12 bases between the germline ends.

In this sample, this clonotype turned up many times. The chain recombines TRBV29-1 with TRBJ1-2; TRBD1 might be the D (6 bases). Trimming stripped 0 bases from V and 4 bases from J, with 15 bases between. CDR1 is SQVTM, CDR2 ANQGSEA, per germline. The CDR3 is 15 amino acids. The CDR3 sequence: CSVEDRTGIFYGYTF. The CDR3 nucleotides read TGCAGCGTTGAAGATCGCACAGGGATTTTCTATGGCTACACCTTC.

This clonotype was counted ten times or more. The chain uses TRBV7-9 and TRBJ2-3; 7 bases fit TRBD2. The CDR3 length is 14 residues. V shed 6 bases and J 2 bases; nucleotides not matched to a gene: 5. Germline CDR1 SEHNR, CDR2 FQNEAQ (reference sequence). CDR3 coding DNA: TGTGCCAGCAGGGTGGGGGGGTTCACAGATACGCAGTATTTT. Its protein product is CASRVGGFTDTQYF.

This clonotype was detected many times. The CDR3 spells CAIRPDRADGYTF. The CDR3 DNA sequence: TGTGCCATCAGACCGGACAGGGCTGATGGCTACACCTTC. J is TRBJ1-2 and V is TRBV10-3; TRBD1 matches 8 bases. This CDR3 comprises 13 residues. V dropped 6 bases and J dropped 6; count of bases not matched to a gene: 6. From germline, CDR1 is ENHRY and CDR2 SYGVKD.

This clonotype occurred a few times. The CDR3 sequence is CAISSTSGEGRTDTQYF. In DNA, the CDR3 is TGTGCCATCTCGTCTACTTCGGGGGAGGGCCGGACAGATACGCAGTATTTT. The V call is TRBV10-3, the J call TRBJ2-3, with 7 bases matching TRBD2. Germline V gives CDR1 ENHRY, CDR2 SYGVKD. Losses at the gene ends were 8 bases for V and 3 bases for J; bases not matched to a gene: 17. CDR3 size: 17 residues.